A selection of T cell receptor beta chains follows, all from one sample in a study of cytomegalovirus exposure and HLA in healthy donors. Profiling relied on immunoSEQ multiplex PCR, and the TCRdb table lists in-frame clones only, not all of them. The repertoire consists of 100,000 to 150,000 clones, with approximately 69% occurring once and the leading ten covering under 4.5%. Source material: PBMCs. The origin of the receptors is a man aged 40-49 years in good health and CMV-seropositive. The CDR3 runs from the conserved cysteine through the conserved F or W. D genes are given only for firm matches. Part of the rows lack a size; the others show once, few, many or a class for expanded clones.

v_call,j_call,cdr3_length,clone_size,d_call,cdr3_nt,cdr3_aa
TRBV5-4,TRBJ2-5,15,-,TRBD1,TGTGCCAGCAGCACTAAACAGGGGAACCAAGAGACCCAGTACTTC,CASSTKQGNQETQYF
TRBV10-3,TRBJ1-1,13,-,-,TGTGCCATCGCTGGACAATTTAACACTGAAGCTTTCTTT,CAIAGQFNTEAFF
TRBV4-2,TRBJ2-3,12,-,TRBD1,TGTGCCAGCAGCCAGCCTACAGGGGAGCAGTATTTT,CASSQPTGEQYF
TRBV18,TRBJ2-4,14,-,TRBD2,TGTGCCAGCTCACCTTTGCTAGCGGGAGAAATTCAGTACTTC,CASSPLLAGEIQYF
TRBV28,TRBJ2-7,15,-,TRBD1,TGTGCCAGCCTCCCCTCCGGACAGGGCACCTACGAGCAGTACTTC,CASLPSGQGTYEQYF
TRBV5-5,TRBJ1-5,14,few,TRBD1,TGTGCCAGCAGCTTGGCAGGGGGGAATCAGCCCCAGCATTTT,CASSLAGGNQPQHF
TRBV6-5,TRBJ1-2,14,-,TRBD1,TGTGCCAGCAGTGAACCGGGGTTAGAACAGGGGTACACCTTC,CASSEPGLEQGYTF
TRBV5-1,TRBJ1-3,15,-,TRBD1,TGCGCCAGCAGCTCAGACAGGGGTCCGGGAAACACCATATATTTT,CASSSDRGPGNTIYF
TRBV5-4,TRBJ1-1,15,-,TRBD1,TGTGCCAGCAGCTTGGGGACAGGTTTGAACACTGAAGCTTTCTTT,CASSLGTGLNTEAFF
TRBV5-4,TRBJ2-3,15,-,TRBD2,TGTGCCAGCAGCTTGGTACGGGGGGGCACAGATACGCAGTATTTT,CASSLVRGGTDTQYF
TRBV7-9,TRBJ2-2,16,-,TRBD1,TGTGCCAGCAGGTCTCGACAGGGGGCGAACACCGGGGAGCTGTTTTTT,CASRSRQGANTGELFF
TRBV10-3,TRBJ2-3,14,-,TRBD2,TGTGCCTTTTCGACTAGCGGGAACGCAGATACGCAGTATTTT,CAFSTSGNADTQYF
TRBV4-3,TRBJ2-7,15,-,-,TGCGCCAGCAGCCAAGATACTGACAGAGCCTACGAGCAGTACTTC,CASSQDTDRAYEQYF
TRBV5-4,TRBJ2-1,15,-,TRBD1,TGTGCCAGCAGCTTTGGGACAGGCCCCTACAATGAGCAGTTCTTC,CASSFGTGPYNEQFF
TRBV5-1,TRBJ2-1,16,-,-,TGCGCCAGCAGCTTGATAGGAGGGTCATCCTACAATGAGCAGTTCTTC,CASSLIGGSSYNEQFF
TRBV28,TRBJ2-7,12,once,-,TGTGCCAGCAGTTTATACGACAGCGAGCAGTACTTC,CASSLYDSEQYF
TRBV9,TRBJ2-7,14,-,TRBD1,TGTGCCAGCAGCGTCGGACAGGGGGCCCACGAGCAGTACTTC,CASSVGQGAHEQYF
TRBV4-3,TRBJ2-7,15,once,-,TGCGCCAGCAGCCAAGAATTGACCCAATCGGGGGAGCAGTACTTC,CASSQELTQSGEQYF
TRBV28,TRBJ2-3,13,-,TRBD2,TGTGCCATCTTCGGGGGGAGGCAAGATACGCAGTATTTT,CAIFGGRQDTQYF
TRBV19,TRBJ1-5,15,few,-,TGTGCCAGTAGTATCTTAGCGGGCTCCCACCAGCCCCAGCATTTT,CASSILAGSHQPQHF
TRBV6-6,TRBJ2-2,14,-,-,TGTGCCAGCACCTCAGGGTTTAAAGCCGGGGAGCTGTTTTTT,CASTSGFKAGELFF
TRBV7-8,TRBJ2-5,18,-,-,TGTGCCAGCAGCCCTCGGCCCCAATTATACGGAGCCGAAGAGACCCAGTACTTC,CASSPRPQLYGAEETQYF
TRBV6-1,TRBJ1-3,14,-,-,TGTGCCATAGCTCTCAGGGTCCCTGGAAACACCATATATTTT,CAIALRVPGNTIYF
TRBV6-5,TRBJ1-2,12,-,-,TGTGCCAGCAGCCGCACGGCGGATGGCTACACCTTC,CASSRTADGYTF
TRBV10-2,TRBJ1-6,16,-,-,TGCGCCAGCAGTGAGTCGGTCAGCTCCTATAATTCACCCCTCCACTTT,CASSESVSSYNSPLHF
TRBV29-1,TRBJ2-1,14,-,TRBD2,TGCAGCGTTGAAACTAGCGGGGCCTACAATGAGCAGTTCTTC,CSVETSGAYNEQFF
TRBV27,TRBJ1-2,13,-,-,TGTGCCAGCAGTTTGCAGGGGTTGAGTGGCTACACCTTC,CASSLQGLSGYTF
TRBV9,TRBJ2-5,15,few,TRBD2,TGTGCCAGCAGCGTAGGGACTAGCGGGAGTAAAAAGCAGTACTTC,CASSVGTSGSKKQYF
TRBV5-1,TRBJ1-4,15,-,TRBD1,TGCGCCAGCAGCGTCAGACAGGGGAGTAATGAAAAACTGTTTTTT,CASSVRQGSNEKLFF
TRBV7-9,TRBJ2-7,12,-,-,TGTGCCAGCAGCAGAACCACTTACGAGCAGTACTTC,CASSRTTYEQYF
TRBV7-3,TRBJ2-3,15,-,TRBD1,TGTGCCAGCAGCCTCAACAGGGGCAGCACAGATACGCAGTATTTT,CASSLNRGSTDTQYF
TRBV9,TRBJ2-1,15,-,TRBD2,TGTGCCAGCAGCGTAGGGAGCGGGAGAGGGGGTGAGCAGTTCTTC,CASSVGSGRGGEQFF
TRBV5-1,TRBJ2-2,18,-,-,TGCGCCAGCGGTACCGCTGCGAGAAGACTACAGGGCGCCGGGGAGCTGTTTTTT,CASGTAARRLQGAGELFF
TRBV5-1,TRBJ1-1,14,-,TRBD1,TGCGCCAGCAGCCCAACAGGGGGTTTTGCTGAAGCTTTCTTT,CASSPTGGFAEAFF
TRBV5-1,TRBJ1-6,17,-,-,TGCGCCAGCAGCTTGGAGCAAAGGAGCTCCTATAATTCACCCCTCCACTTT,CASSLEQRSSYNSPLHF
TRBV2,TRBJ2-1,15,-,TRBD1,TGTGCCAGCAGTGGGACAGGGGGCAGAGGCAATGAGCAGTTCTTC,CASSGTGGRGNEQFF
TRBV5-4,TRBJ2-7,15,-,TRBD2,TGTGCCAGCAGCCAGAGCGGGAGGGCCACTTACGAGCAGTACTTC,CASSQSGRATYEQYF
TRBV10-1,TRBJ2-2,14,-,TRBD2,TGCGCCAGCCCACCGGGGGGACTCACCGGGGAGCTGTTTTTT,CASPPGGLTGELFF
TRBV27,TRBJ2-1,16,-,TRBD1,TGCGCCAGCAGTTCTTCCCGACAGGGGGCTTACAATGAGCAGTTCTTC,CASSSSRQGAYNEQFF
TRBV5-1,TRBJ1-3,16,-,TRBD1,TGCGCCAGCAGCTACGGACAGGGACCGTCTGGAAACACCATATATTTT,CASSYGQGPSGNTIYF
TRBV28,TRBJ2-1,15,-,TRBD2,TGTGCCAGCAGAAGCGGGAGGGCCTTATTCAATGAGCAGTTCTTC,CASRSGRALFNEQFF
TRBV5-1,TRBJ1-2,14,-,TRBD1,TGCGCCAGCAGCCAGGAACAGGGGAGTGGTGGCTACACCTTC,CASSQEQGSGGYTF
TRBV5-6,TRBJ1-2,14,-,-,TGTGCCAGCAGCAGTACGGACAGCCGCTATGGCTACACCTTC,CASSSTDSRYGYTF
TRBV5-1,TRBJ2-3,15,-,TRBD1,TGCGCCAGCAGCTTGGCCCAGGGGGCGTTCGATACGCAGTATTTT,CASSLAQGAFDTQYF
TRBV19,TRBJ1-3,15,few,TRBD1,TGTGCCAGTAGAACAGACAGGGAAGAGCGAAACACCATATATTTT,CASRTDREERNTIYF
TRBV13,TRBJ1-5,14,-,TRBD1,TGTGCCAGCAGCTTCGGACAGGGAGGCCAGCCCCAGCATTTT,CASSFGQGGQPQHF
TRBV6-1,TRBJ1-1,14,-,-,TGTGCCAGCAGAGGGAGGAGAACGGGCACTGAAGCTTTCTTT,CASRGRRTGTEAFF
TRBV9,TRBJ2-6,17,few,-,TGTGCCAGCAGCGTAGCTGGGGGAGGCTCTGGGGCCAACGTCCTGACTTTC,CASSVAGGGSGANVLTF
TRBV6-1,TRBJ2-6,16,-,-,TGTGCCAGCAGTGACCCGGGTATCTCTGGGGCCAACGTCCTGACTTTC,CASSDPGISGANVLTF
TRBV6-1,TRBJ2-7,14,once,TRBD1,TGTGCCAGCACACCGGGACAGAGCTCCTACGAGCAGTACTTC,CASTPGQSSYEQYF
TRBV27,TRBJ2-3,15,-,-,TGTGCCAGCAGTCTCTCGTCGGGGGGCACAGATACGCAGTATTTT,CASSLSSGGTDTQYF
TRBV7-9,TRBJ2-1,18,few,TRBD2,TGTGCCAGCAGCCAGTCCGGGACTAGCGGGAGGGCGCGGAATGAGCAGTTCTTC,CASSQSGTSGRARNEQFF
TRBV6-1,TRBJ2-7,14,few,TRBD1,TGTGCCAGCACCACCAGGGGACAGGGCTACGAGCAGTACTTC,CASTTRGQGYEQYF
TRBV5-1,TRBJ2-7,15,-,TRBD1,TGCGCCAGCAGCTTGGAGGGACAGGGCTTGGACGAGCAGTACTTC,CASSLEGQGLDEQYF
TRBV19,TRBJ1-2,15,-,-,TGTGCCAGTAGTTCCACCGGGACATCTCGGGGCGGCTACACCTTC,CASSSTGTSRGGYTF
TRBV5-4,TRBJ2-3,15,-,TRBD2,TGTGCCAGCAGCCCGGCGGGGGGGGCCGCAGATACGCAGTATTTT,CASSPAGGAADTQYF